The 5 T cell receptor beta chains presented below share a single source sample, sequenced in a study of T cell clonotyping in hematopoietic cell transplantation (TCRdb year 2021). Receptor amplification or capture employed the immunoSEQ multiplex PCR assay. TCRdb mirrors the immuneACCESS table, restricted to in-frame sequences. Some clones are absent from its copies; in checked studies, under half trace to an unresolved V gene, and the reason for the others is unknown. In all, the sample holds 14,000 or so clones, and around 62% of those were seen once. The ten largest clones take up around 9.3% of the sample. The sequenced material came from PBMCs. The receptors here all came from a human donor who either received an allogeneic hematopoietic cell transplant for a myeloid malignancy or was a related donor (not recorded which). Some clones in this sample may be carry-over from other donors' samples.

The CDR3 coding sequence is TGTGCCAGCAGCTTAACGGGAGGACAGGCCCATTCCCTCCACTTT. Protein product: CASSLTGGQAHSLHF. The V call is TRBV7-2, the J call TRBJ1-6; the match to TRBD1 covers 7 bases. Germline V gives CDR1 SGHTA, CDR2 FQGNSA. This CDR3 comprises 15 residues. V lost 2 bases, J lost 14 bases, and 12 bases stayed unmatched.

CDR3 amino acids: CASSPGLLSNQPQHF. CDR3 DNA sequence: TGTGCCAGTTCCCCGGGACTCCTTTCTAATCAGCCCCAGCATTTT. The chain employs TRBV2 and TRBJ1-5; D may be TRBD1 (5 bases). The ends were cut back, 9 bases at V and 4 bases at J, with 19 bases in the middle. Germline V gives CDR1 SNHLY, CDR2 FYNNEI. This CDR3 comprises 15 residues.

This clone was observed a few times. This chain uses TRBV30 with TRBJ1-1, with a tentative D call TRBD1 (5 bases). The V and J ends lost 3 bases and 1 base respectively, with 18 bases between them. CDR1 and CDR2 (germline): GTSNPN, SVGIG (reference sequence). The CDR3 runs 16 residues. DNA for the CDR3: TGTGCCTGGAGCCCCGGCCAGGGCTTGGGGAACACTGAAGCTTTCTTT. Its protein product is CAWSPGQGLGNTEAFF.

The chain has TRBV6-5 and TRBJ1-2; D may be TRBD1 (6 bases). The V and J ends lost 2 bases and 6 bases respectively, with 13 bases between them. Germline V gene lookup returns CDR1 MNHEY and CDR2 SVGAGI. This CDR3 has 14 residues. DNA for the CDR3: TGTGCCAGCAGTTACCAGGGGCTAGGTAATGGCTACACCTTC. This translates into CASSYQGLGNGYTF.

This clone was counted between two and nine times. The chain combines TRBV6-6 with TRBJ1-6; 7 bases agree with TRBD1. V gave up 5 bases and J gave up 3 bases; unmatched junction bases: 4. Germline loops: CDR1 MNHNY, CDR2 SVGAGI (reference sequence). The length of the CDR3 is 15 residues. The CDR3 nucleotides are TGTGCCAGCAGTCCGGGACAGAACTATAATTCACCCCTCCACTTT. Its protein product is CASSPGQNYNSPLHF.